One sample yielded the 19 T cell receptor beta chains listed below, sequenced in a study of blood T cell repertoires in COVID-19 (dated by TCRdb to about 2020). The method behind the library was the immunoSEQ multiplex PCR assay. TCRdb limited this immuneACCESS table to in-frame rearrangements with V and J called. A share of clones is missing; checked studies link under half to unresolved V genes, and the rest is unexplained. This sample holds around 100,000 clones; 91% were observed only once. Of the sample, around 6% is held by the ten largest clones. Sequences were obtained from peripheral blood. These receptors originate from a human donor in a cohort sampled during active COVID-19.

The chain links TRBV9 to TRBJ1-2; 9 bases align to TRBD1. The CDR3 loop spans 19 amino acids. The germline V gene has CDR1 SGDLS and CDR2 YYNGEE. V lost 4 bases to trimming and J lost 0 bases; unmatched junction nucleotides: 16. CDR3 in amino acids: CASSSQQGASEPTNYGYTF. The CDR3 DNA sequence: TGTGCCAGCAGCTCGCAACAGGGGGCATCCGAGCCTACTAACTATGGCTACACCTTC.

The chain is built from TRBV27 and TRBJ1-4, with D possibly being TRBD1 (5 bases). This CDR3 comprises 14 residues. Trimming stripped 6 bases from V and 0 bases from J, with 8 bases between. The V gene's germline CDR1 is MNHEY and CDR2 SMNVEV (reference sequence). The CDR3 sequence: CASRRGATNEKLFF. The CDR3 DNA follows: TGTGCCAGCAGAAGGGGTGCAACTAATGAAAAACTGTTTTTT.

This chain connects TRBV19 to TRBJ2-3, with 9 positions matching TRBD2. From germline, CDR1 is LNHDA and CDR2 SQIVND (reference sequence). Trimming removed 9 bases from V and 3 bases from J; junction bases left unmatched: 10. CDR3 size: 15 residues. CDR3 DNA: TGTGCCAGCCGCCTGAGTAGCGGGGGAACAGATACGCAGTATTTT. Protein sequence: CASRLSSGGTDTQYF.

The chain joins TRBV5-1 to TRBJ1-4; TRBD1 agrees at 8 bases. The CDR3 is made up of 15 amino acids. V lost 0 bases to trimming and J lost 5 bases; unmatched junction nucleotides: 3. The germline V gene encodes CDR1 SGHRS and CDR2 YFSETQ. CDR3 residues: CASSLGQGRNEKLFF. DNA for the CDR3: TGCGCCAGCAGCTTGGGACAGGGGAGGAATGAAAAACTGTTTTTT.

For the CDR3, the DNA is TGTGCCAGCAGCCAAGCCGGACAGTATGGCTACACCTTC. Encoded protein: CASSQAGQYGYTF. The V and J genes are TRBV3-1 (or the pseudogene TRBV3-2) and TRBJ1-2; weak D call: TRBD1 (6 bases). Germline loops: CDR1 LGHDT, CDR2 YNNKEL (reference sequence). The CDR3 is 13 amino acids. V was trimmed by 1 base and J by 5 bases, leaving 8 bases between them.

The chain employs TRBV28 and TRBJ2-7; TRBD1 matches at 9 bases. The CDR3 loop spans 14 amino acids. Trimming took 6 bases from V and 9 from J; bases not matched to a gene: 12. From germline, CDR1 is MDHEN and CDR2 SYDVKM. In DNA, the CDR3 is TGTGCCAGCAGCACTCCGGGACAGGGCGGAAGGCAGTACTTC. Its translation is CASSTPGQGGRQYF.

The V gene is TRBV6-5, the J gene TRBJ2-5; TRBD1 agrees at 7 bases. Per the germline V gene, CDR1 is MNHEY and CDR2 is SVGAGI. V dropped 5 bases and J dropped 4; count of bases not matched to a gene: 7. CDR3 length equals 14 residues. CDR3 region: CASSLTTGTETQYF. CDR3 DNA: TGTGCCAGCAGTCTAACGACAGGGACAGAGACCCAGTACTTC.

This chain uses TRBV19 with TRBJ1-5, with 8 nucleotides matching TRBD1. V shed 3 bases and J 4 bases; nucleotides not matched to a gene: 5. Germline-derived CDR1 and CDR2 are LNHDA and SQIVND (reference sequence). CDR3 size: 15 residues. For the CDR3, the DNA is TGTGCCAGTAGTATGGCGGGACAGGTTAATCAGCCCCAGCATTTT. Its protein is CASSMAGQVNQPQHF.

J is TRBJ1-2 and V is TRBV7-2; D not resolved. Germline CDR1 is SGHTA and CDR2 is FQGNSA. Trimming shortened V by 2 bases and J by 4 bases, and 11 bases separated the two germline ends. The CDR3 runs to 14 residues. CDR3 protein: CASSLPGYGYGYTF. CDR3 DNA sequence: TGTGCCAGCAGCTTACCGGGATATGGCTATGGCTACACCTTC.

The gene calls are TRBV7-2 and TRBJ2-1; the D gene is possibly TRBD2 (7 bases). V gave up 0 bases and J gave up 6 bases, with 9 bases separating them. There are 14 residues in the CDR3. Germline V CDR1 and CDR2: SGHTA, FQGNSA. This CDR3 is CASSLAGGRNEQFF. CDR3 DNA sequence: TGTGCCAGCAGCTTAGCGGGGGGGCGCAATGAGCAGTTCTTC. The complete variable domain, with remaining parts taken from reference TRBV7-2 and TRBJ2-1, reads GAGVSQSPSNKVTEKGKDVELRCDPISGHTALYWYRQSLGQGLEFLIYFQGNSAPDKSGLPSDRFSAERTGGSVSTLTIQRTQQEDSAVYLCASSLAGGRNEQFFGPGTRLTVL.

This chain uses TRBV24-1 with TRBJ2-5, with TRBD1 matching over 9 bases. With 1 base clipped from V and 5 bases from J, the junction kept 4 bases outside the gene matches. Germline CDR1 is KGHDR and CDR2 is SFDVKD. The CDR3 totals 15 residues. For the CDR3, the DNA is TGTGCCACCAGTGATTTATCTGACAGGGGGGAGACCCAGTACTTC. Encoded protein: CATSDLSDRGETQYF.

The chain carries TRBV13 and TRBJ2-1; D might be TRBD2 (5 bases). V was shortened by 10 bases and J by 5 bases, with 15 bases between the two germline ends. The CDR3 has 13 amino acids. CDR1 and CDR2 from the germline V gene are PRHDT and FYEKMQ (reference sequence). CDR3 nucleotide sequence: TGTGCCACCAACACGAGGGTCGACAATGAGCAGTTCTTC. This gives the protein CATNTRVDNEQFF.

This clone was observed a single time. J is TRBJ2-2 and V is TRBV11-3; D not resolved. Per the germline V gene, CDR1 is SGHNT and CDR2 is YENEEA. CDR3 length: 13 residues. V lost 1 base, J lost 3 bases, and 3 bases lay in between. In nucleotides, the CDR3 is TGTGCCAGCAGCTTAGCAGACACCGGGGAGCTGTTTTTT. Translation: CASSLADTGELFF.

CDR3 sequence: CASSLGYRGPYEQYF. Here the CDR3 DNA reads TGTGCCAGCAGCTTAGGTTACAGGGGGCCCTACGAGCAGTACTTC. The J gene is TRBJ2-7, the V gene TRBV7-2; 9 bases line up with TRBD1. This CDR3 has 15 residues. CDR1 and CDR2 (germline): SGHTA, FQGNSA. The J segment lost 2 bases and the V segment lost 1 base, leaving 3 bases of the junction unmatched.

This chain connects TRBV7-8 to TRBJ1-2; 7 bases match TRBD1. The germline CDR1 and CDR2 sequences are SGHVS and FQNEAQ. The trim removed 4 bases at V and 5 bases at J, leaving 10 bases unmatched. The CDR3 is 15 amino acids. DNA for the CDR3: TGTGCCAGCAGCTCTACCGGGACAGTATATTATGGCTACACCTTC. Translation gives CASSSTGTVYYGYTF.

This clone was seen only once. The chain carries TRBV3-1 (or the pseudogene TRBV3-2) and TRBJ2-6; TRBD1 might be the D (5 bases). Trimming removed 1 base from V and 2 bases from J, with 6 bases in between. The CDR3 sequence is 15 residues long. CDR1 and CDR2 from the germline V gene are LGHDT and YNNKEL (reference sequence). The CDR3 loop is CASSQVRAGANVLTF. The DNA of the CDR3 is TGTGCCAGCAGCCAAGTCAGGGCTGGGGCCAACGTCCTGACTTTC.

The chain joins TRBV27 to TRBJ1-1; possible D gene TRBD1, 5 bases. Trimming took 5 bases from V and 1 from J, leaving 11 bases between them. The germline V gene encodes CDR1 MNHEY and CDR2 SMNVEV (reference sequence). This CDR3 comprises 14 residues. CDR3 coding DNA: TGTGCCAGCAGTCCGTGGCAGGGGAACACTGAAGCTTTCTTT. It codes for CASSPWQGNTEAFF.

This clone was recorded only once. The chain is built from TRBV27 and TRBJ2-1, with TRBD1 matching 9 bases. The CDR3 runs 16 residues. Per germline, CDR1 MNHEY and CDR2 SMNVEV (reference sequence). Trimming took 5 bases from V and 3 from J; bases not matched to a gene: 8. The CDR3 region has the DNA TGTGCCAGCAGTCCGACCGGGACAGGGTTCTACAATGAGCAGTTCTTC. This codes for CASSPTGTGFYNEQFF.

This clone was observed a few times. V usage is TRBV19 and J usage is TRBJ1-2, with D maybe TRBD1 (5 bases). The germline gives CDR1 LNHDA, CDR2 SQIVND (reference sequence). The CDR3 length is 12 residues. Trimming left V 9 bases short and J 1 base short, with 9 bases between. Here the CDR3 reads CASLGLNYGYTF. CDR3 coding DNA: TGTGCCAGCCTGGGGCTTAACTATGGCTACACCTTC.